Shown below are 13 T cell receptor beta chains from a single sample sequenced in a study of T cell clonality in common variable immunodeficiency. Profiling relied on immunoSEQ multiplex PCR, and the TCRdb table lists in-frame clones only, not all of them. The data show tens of thousands of clones, none appearing only once, with approximately 0.94% held by the ten largest. Specimen: peripheral blood mononuclear cells. Every receptor here comes from a person aged 18 to 75 in good health.

This clone showed up many times. The CDR3 end is not reached by the read, which stops 3 residues before it; the germline J gene fills it in. The rearrangement links TRBV5-3 to TRBJ2-3; maybe TRBD2 (5 bases). TRBV5-3 is marked as an open reading frame, function uncertain. Trimming left V 0 bases short and J 0 bases short, with 11 bases between. CDR3 length equals 16 residues. The sequenced CDR3 bases are TGTGCCAGAAGCTTGGATGTCTGGACTAGCACAGATACG. Its protein product is CARSLDVWTSTDT. The CDR3 reads in full as CARSLDVWTSTDTQYF.

This clone occurred many times. The covered CDR3 bases are TGTGCCAGCAGTATCCGGGACAGCCGAGCCGAG. This translates into CASSIRDSRAE. The full CDR3 reads CASSIRDSRAEQYF. The J gene is TRBJ2-7, the V gene TRBV27; 7 nucleotides match TRBD1. The sequence runs out 3 residues before the end of the CDR3; the remainder is reconstructed from the germline J gene. V lost 5 bases and J lost 6; bases outside the gene matches: 10. Germline lookup yields CDR1 MNHEY and CDR2 SMNVEV (reference sequence). The CDR3 covers 14 residues.

As for this clone: The read comes to an end 3 residues before the CDR3 does, leaving the germline J gene to fill in the end. This chain links TRBV7-2 with TRBJ1-5; no definite D call. The CDR3 extends over 13 amino acids. In germline, CDR1 is SGHTA, CDR2 FQGNSA. Between the trimmed V and J ends, which lost 5 bases and 7 bases, there was a span of 12 bases. CDR3 DNA, as far as it was read: TGTGCCAGCAGCCTCGACGGGTCCCAGCCC. This codes for CASSLDGSQP. The full-length CDR3 reads as CASSLDGSQPQHF.

This clone appeared many times. The CDR3 end falls 3 residues outside the read, so it is completed with the germline J gene. V and J are TRBV5-1 and TRBJ2-7; TRBD2 might be the D (6 bases). The CDR3 length is 16 residues. Trimming cost V 2 bases and J 3 bases, with 18 bases left between them. Looked up from germline, CDR1 is SGHRS and CDR2 is YFSETQ. The sequenced CDR3 bases are TGCGCCAGCAGCTTACTTTGGCCCGAGGAGGGCTACGAG. This translates into CASSLLWPEEGYE. The full CDR3 reads CASSLLWPEEGYEQYF. Full variable domain (missing parts from reference TRBV5-1 and TRBJ2-7): KAGVTQTPRYLIKTRGQQVTLSCSPISGHRSVSWYQQTPGQGLQFLFEYFSETQRNKGNFPGRFSGRQFSNSRSEMNVSTLELGDSALYLCASSLLWPEEGYEQYFGPGTRLTVT.

The sample holds many counts of this clone. The read is 3 residues too short to cover the CDR3 end, so that end is filled in from the germline J gene. The chain has TRBV5-1 and TRBJ2-1; TRBD2 aligns across 8 bases. Germline V gene lookup returns CDR1 SGHRS and CDR2 YFSETQ. The junction had 7 bases not matched to a gene; V was cut back by 3 bases and J by 8 bases. The CDR3 runs to 14 residues. Partial CDR3 DNA: TGCGCCAGCAGCTCTTGGGGGACTAGTGATGAG. Translation gives CASSSWGTSDE. The entire CDR3 is CASSSWGTSDEQFF.

At least ten counts were recorded for this clone. Coverage ceases 3 residues before the CDR3 finishes, and the germline J gene fills in the end. J is TRBJ1-1 and V is TRBV6-2 or TRBV6-3, with D possibly TRBD1 on 6 matching bases. The V and J ends lost 2 bases and 0 bases respectively, with 7 bases between them. The CDR3 runs 14 residues. The germline gives CDR1 MNHEY, CDR2 SVGEGT. CDR3 region: CASSYEGVNTEAFF. The covered CDR3 bases are TGTGCCAGCAGTTACGAGGGGGTGAACACTGAA.

This clone was observed at least ten times. CDR3 amino acids: CSPPSAGIEQYF. The DNA read from the CDR3 is TGCAGCCCCCCGTCAGCAGGGATCGAG. The chain combines TRBV29-1 with TRBJ2-7; D is perhaps TRBD1 (5 bases). The observed sequence ends 3 residues before the CDR3 terminus, with the missing tail filled in from the germline J gene. The germline gives CDR1 SQVTM, CDR2 ANQGSEA. CDR3 size: 12 residues. Trimming left V 8 bases short and J 6 bases short, with 17 bases between.

Worth noting for this clone: The CDR3 end falls 3 residues outside the read, so it is completed with the germline J gene. This sequence joins TRBV11-2 and TRBJ2-7, with TRBD1 identical over 8 bases. J was trimmed by 6 bases and V by 2 bases; bases with no gene match: 6. Per germline, CDR1 SGHAT and CDR2 FQNNGV. This CDR3 region has 14 residues. The CDR3: CASSLIRGLFEQYF. The part of the CDR3 DNA that was read is TGTGCCAGCAGCTTAATCAGGGGGCTCTTCGAG.

At least ten counts were recorded for this clone. The junction differs from germline at one of its ends, possibly a read error. Read coverage stops 3 residues before the CDR3 terminus; the germline J gene supplies the remainder. The chain links TRBV4-2 to TRBJ2-3; TRBD1 matches at 8 bases. CDR1 and CDR2 (germline): LGHNA, YNFKEQ. CDR3 length equals 16 residues. CDR3 in amino acids: CASSQTGTGPTDTQYF. Incomplete CDR3 DNA: TGCGCCAGCAGCCAAACCGGGACAGGACCCACAGATACG.

About this clone: The sequenced fragment ends 3 residues before the CDR3 boundary, so the rest is inferred from the germline J gene. The chain combines TRBV10-3 with TRBJ2-7; D is possibly TRBD2 (7 bases). V shed 9 bases and J shed 2 bases, with 17 bases lying between them. Germline values: CDR1 ENHRY, CDR2 SYGVKD. CDR3 length: 14 amino acids. CDR3 bases read: TGTGCCATGGGGGGCGGGGGTCCTACCTACGAG. Translated: CAMGGGGPTYE. The whole CDR3 protein is CAMGGGGPTYEQYF.

This clone was seen ten or more times. The read finishes 3 residues shy of the CDR3 end, and the germline J gene is used to complete it. The chain carries TRBV13 and TRBJ2-7, with 11 bases that match TRBD2. Trimming at V came to 5 bases and at J to 5 bases, leaving 5 bases not matched to a gene. Germline CDR1 is PRHDT and CDR2 is FYEKMQ (reference sequence). This CDR3 region has 14 residues. The part of the CDR3 DNA that was read is TGTGCCAGCAGCCCTAGCGGGAGGACCCACGAG. It specifies CASSPSGRTHE. The full CDR3 is CASSPSGRTHEQYF.

This clone was found many times. CDR3 bases read: TGTGCCAGCAGTACCAGGGGAAACACTGAA. It codes for CASSTRGNTE. The CDR3 in its entirety is CASSTRGNTEAFF. The chain combines TRBV7-9 with TRBJ1-1, with D possibly being TRBD1 (6 bases). Sequencing ends 3 residues short of the CDR3 end; the germline J gene provides the rest. CDR1 and CDR2 from the germline V gene are SEHNR and FQNEAQ (reference sequence). CDR3 size: 13 residues. The germline V and J ends were trimmed by 6 bases and 2 bases, with 10 bases remaining between them.

This clone was detected ten times or more. The read stops 3 residues short of the end of the CDR3; the missing end is completed from the germline J gene. This CDR3 is also generated by other DNA sequences in the sample. The chain combines TRBV19 with TRBJ1-5; no clear D. The CDR3 is made up of 13 amino acids. Germline CDR1 and CDR2: LNHDA and SQIVND (reference sequence). Between the trimmed V and J ends, which lost 3 bases and 3 bases, there was a span of 6 bases. The CDR3 is CASSISLNQPQHF. The DNA read from the CDR3 is TGTGCCAGTAGTATTTCACTCAATCAGCCC.